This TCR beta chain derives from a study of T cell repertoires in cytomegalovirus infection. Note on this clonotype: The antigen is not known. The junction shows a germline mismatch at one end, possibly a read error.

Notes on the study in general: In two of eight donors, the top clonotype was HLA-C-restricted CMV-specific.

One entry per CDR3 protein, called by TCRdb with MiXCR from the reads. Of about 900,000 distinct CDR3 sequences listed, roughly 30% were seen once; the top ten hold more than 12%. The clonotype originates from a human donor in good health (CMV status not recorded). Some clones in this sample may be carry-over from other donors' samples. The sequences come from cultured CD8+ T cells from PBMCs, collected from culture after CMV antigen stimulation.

This CDR3 is CASSPTGVKTEDFF. The CDR3 DNA is TGTGCCAGCAGCCCAACAGGGGTAAAGACTGAAGATTTCTTT. The genes are TRBV12-3 or TRBV12-4 and TRBJ1-1; TRBD1 matches 7 bases. CDR3 length equals 14 residues.